This T cell receptor (beta chain) was documented in a study of CD8+ T cells in alopecia areata. Study-wide findings and caveats: Sequencing of scalp samples also includes resident alphabeta T cells from normal skin.

This clone was recorded a few times. Antigen: not known. The listed genes are named as in mouse. The read terminates 4 residues before the CDR3 end, so the remaining end is supplied by the germline J gene. Germline values: CDR1 NNHDY, CDR2 SYVADS. This CDR3 region has 12 residues. Following extraction, RNA underwent reverse transcription to cDNA, which served as the sequencing template. Repertoires were generated with immunoSEQ multiplex PCR, while TCRdb's copy carries only in-frame clones and drops some. The sample shows about 110,000 clones, none of them appearing just once. The sequence derives from a C3H/HeJ mouse with alopecia areata. As its MHC haplotype, the strain has H2-k. Sequencing was done on a sample of lesional skin. V usage is TRBV13-3 and J usage is TRBJ1-1; 8 nucleotides line up with TRBD1. The CDR3 here is CASRDRGSEVFF. The CDR3 bases that were read are TGTGCCAGCAGAGACAGGGGTTCA.